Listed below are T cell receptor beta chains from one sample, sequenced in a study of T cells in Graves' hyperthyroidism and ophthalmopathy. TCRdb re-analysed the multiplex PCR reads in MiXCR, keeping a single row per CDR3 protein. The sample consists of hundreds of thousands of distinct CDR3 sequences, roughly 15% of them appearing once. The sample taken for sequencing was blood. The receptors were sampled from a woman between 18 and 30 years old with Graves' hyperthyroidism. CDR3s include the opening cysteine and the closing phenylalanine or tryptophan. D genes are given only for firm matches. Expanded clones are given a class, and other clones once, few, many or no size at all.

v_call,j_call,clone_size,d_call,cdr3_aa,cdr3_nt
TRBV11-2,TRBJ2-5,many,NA,CASRKDSFPEETQYF,TGTGCCAGCAGAAAGGACAGTTTTCCTGAAGAGACCCAGTACTTC
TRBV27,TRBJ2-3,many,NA,CASWEIADTQYF,TGTGCCAGTTGGGAGATCGCAGATACGCAGTATTTT
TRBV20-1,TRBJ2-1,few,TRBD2,CSAPTSGSVYEQFF,TGCAGTGCTCCTACTAGCGGGAGTGTCTATGAGCAGTTCTTC
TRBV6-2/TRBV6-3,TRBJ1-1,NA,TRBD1,CATPGQGALGTEAFF,TGTGCCACACCGGGACAGGGGGCGCTGGGCACTGAAGCTTTCTTT
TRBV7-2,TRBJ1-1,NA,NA,CASSHGGGAEAFF,TGTGCCAGCAGTCACGGGGGGGGGGCTGAAGCTTTCTTT
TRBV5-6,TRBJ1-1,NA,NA,CASSLASVGVTEAFF,TGTGCCAGCAGCTTGGCCTCGGTGGGCGTGACTGAAGCTTTCTTT
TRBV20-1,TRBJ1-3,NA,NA,CSARNSRGSGNTIYF,TGCAGTGCTAGGAACAGCCGAGGCTCTGGAAACACCATATATTTT
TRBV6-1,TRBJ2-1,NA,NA,CASSERQGTRNEQFF,TGTGCCAGCAGTGAGAGGCAGGGGACCCGAAATGAGCAGTTCTTC
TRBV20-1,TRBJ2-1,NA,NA,CSAHDRSSYNEQFF,TGCAGTGCCCATGACAGGAGCTCCTACAATGAGCAGTTCTTC
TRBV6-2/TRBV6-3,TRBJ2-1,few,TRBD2,CASSVTSGRDRTYNEQFF,TGTGCCAGCAGTGTGACTAGCGGGAGGGACAGGACCTACAATGAGCAGTTCTTC
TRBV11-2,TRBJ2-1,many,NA,CASSLGSLGEQFF,TGTGCCAGCAGCTTGGGAAGTCTGGGTGAGCAGTTCTTC
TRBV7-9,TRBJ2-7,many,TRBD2,CASSLIAGGPLEQYF,TGTGCCAGCAGCTTAATAGCGGGAGGGCCCCTTGAGCAGTACTTC
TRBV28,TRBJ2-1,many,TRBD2,CASTTPPGLGGYNEQFF,TGTGCCAGCACCACACCTCCGGGACTAGGCGGCTACAATGAGCAGTTCTTC
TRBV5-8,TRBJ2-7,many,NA,CASSLPAVYEQYF,TGTGCCAGCAGCTTGCCGGCTGTCTACGAGCAGTACTTC
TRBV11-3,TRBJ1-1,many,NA,CASSLAGGRKNTEAFF,TGTGCCAGCAGCCTCGCGGGGGGCCGGAAGAACACTGAAGCTTTCTTT
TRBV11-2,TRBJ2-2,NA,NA,CASSSYGEGGTGELFF,TGTGCCAGCAGTTCGTATGGGGAGGGGGGCACCGGGGAGCTGTTTTTT
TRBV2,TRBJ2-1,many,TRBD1,CASRPGTGPHNEQFF,TGTGCCAGCAGACCCGGGACAGGGCCCCACAATGAGCAGTTCTTC
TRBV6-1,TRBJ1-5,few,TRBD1,CASSRRTGRSNQPQHF,TGTGCCAGCAGTCGAAGGACAGGGCGAAGCAATCAGCCCCAGCATTTT
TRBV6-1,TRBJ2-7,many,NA,CASSLASGPYEQYF,TGTGCCAGCAGTCTAGCAAGCGGCCCCTACGAGCAGTACTTC
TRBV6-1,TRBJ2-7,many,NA,CVTTAWVTYEQYF,TGTGTCACAACGGCCTGGGTGACCTACGAGCAGTACTTC
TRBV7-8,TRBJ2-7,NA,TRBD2,CASRKGGSAGGPYEQYF,TGTGCCAGCAGGAAAGGGGGGTCAGCGGGAGGGCCCTACGAGCAGTACTTC
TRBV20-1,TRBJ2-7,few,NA,CSAYSGDEQYF,TGCAGTGCTTACTCAGGGGACGAGCAGTACTTC
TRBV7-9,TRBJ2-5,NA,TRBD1,CASSRQGTNQETQYF,TGTGCCAGCAGCCGACAGGGGACGAACCAAGAGACCCAGTACTTC
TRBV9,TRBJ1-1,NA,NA,CASSVGLSNTEAFF,TGTGCCAGCAGCGTAGGTCTGTCGAACACTGAAGCTTTCTTT
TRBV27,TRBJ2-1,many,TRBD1,CASSSGQGSNEQFF,TGTGCCAGCAGTTCCGGACAGGGGTCAAATGAGCAGTTCTTC
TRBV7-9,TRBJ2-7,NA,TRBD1,CASSAQGAHEQYF,TGTGCCAGCAGCGCCCAGGGGGCCCACGAGCAGTACTTC
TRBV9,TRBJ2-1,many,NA,CASSATLSSYNEQFF,TGTGCCAGCAGCGCAACACTAAGCTCCTACAATGAGCAGTTCTTC
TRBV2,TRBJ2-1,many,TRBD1,CASMGRGTLYNEQFF,TGTGCCAGCATGGGCAGGGGGACCCTATACAATGAGCAGTTCTTC
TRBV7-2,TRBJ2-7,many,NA,CASSYGSGGIGYEQYF,TGTGCCAGCAGTTATGGTTCAGGAGGCATCGGCTACGAGCAGTACTTC
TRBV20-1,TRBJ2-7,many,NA,CSANRYEQYF,TGCAGTGCTAACAGATACGAGCAGTACTTC
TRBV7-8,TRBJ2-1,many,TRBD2,CASSPVAGGYEQFF,TGTGCCAGCAGCCCTGTAGCGGGAGGGTATGAGCAGTTCTTC
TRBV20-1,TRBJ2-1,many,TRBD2,CSARDRSVGLAGQQQQFF,TGCAGTGCTAGAGATCGATCCGTTGGACTAGCGGGCCAGCAGCAGCAGTTCTTC
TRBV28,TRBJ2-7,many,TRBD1,CASSHPGQVYSYEQYF,TGTGCCAGCAGTCATCCCGGACAGGTTTACTCCTACGAGCAGTACTTC
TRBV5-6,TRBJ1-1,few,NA,CASSLSQGEAFF,TGTGCCAGCAGCTTGTCTCAGGGTGAAGCTTTCTTT
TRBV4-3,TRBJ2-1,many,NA,CASSWELHFNEQFF,TGCGCCAGCAGCTGGGAACTGCACTTCAATGAGCAGTTCTTC
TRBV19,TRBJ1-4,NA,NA,CASSVILATNEKLFF,TGTGCCAGTAGCGTGATCTTGGCAACTAATGAAAAACTGTTTTTT
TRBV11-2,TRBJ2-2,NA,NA,CASSSYPDYSEGGPATGELFF,TGTGCCAGCAGCTCCTACCCAGACTATTCCGAGGGTGGGCCAGCCACCGGGGAGCTGTTTTTT
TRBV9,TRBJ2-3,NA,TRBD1,CASSVRQGAGNTQYF,TGTGCCAGCAGCGTGCGACAGGGGGCAGGGAATACGCAGTATTTT
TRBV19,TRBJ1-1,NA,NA,CASNGENGAFF,TGTGCCAGTAATGGGGAGAATGGAGCTTTCTTT
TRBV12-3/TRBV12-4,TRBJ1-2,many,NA,CASNFRGGYGYTF,TGTGCCAGCAATTTCAGGGGAGGATATGGCTACACCTTC
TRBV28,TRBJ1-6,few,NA,CASSLKLYNSPLHF,TGTGCCAGCAGTTTAAAGTTGTATAATTCACCCCTCCACTTT